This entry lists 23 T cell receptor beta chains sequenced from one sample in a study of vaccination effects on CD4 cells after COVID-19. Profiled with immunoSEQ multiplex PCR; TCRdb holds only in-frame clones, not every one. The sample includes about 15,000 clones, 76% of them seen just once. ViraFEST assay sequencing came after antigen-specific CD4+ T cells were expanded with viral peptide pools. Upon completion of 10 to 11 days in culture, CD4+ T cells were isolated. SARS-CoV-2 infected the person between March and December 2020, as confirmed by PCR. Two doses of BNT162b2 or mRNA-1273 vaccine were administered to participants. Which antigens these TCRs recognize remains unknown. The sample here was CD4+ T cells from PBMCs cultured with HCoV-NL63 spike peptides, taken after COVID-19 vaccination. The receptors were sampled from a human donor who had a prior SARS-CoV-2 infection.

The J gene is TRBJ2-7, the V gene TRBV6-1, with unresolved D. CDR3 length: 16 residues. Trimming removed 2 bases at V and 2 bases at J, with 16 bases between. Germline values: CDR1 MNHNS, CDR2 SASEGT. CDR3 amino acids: CASSEKPGSDAYEQYF. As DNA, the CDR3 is TGTGCCAGCAGTGAAAAACCCGGGTCCGACGCCTACGAGCAGTACTTC.

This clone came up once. The CDR3 nucleotides read TGTGCCAGCAGCTTTAGGGGACTAAGTACAGGGAACACCGGGGAGCTGTTTTTT. Amino acid sequence: CASSFRGLSTGNTGELFF. This sequence joins TRBV11-2 and TRBJ2-2, with 7 bases fitting TRBD2. Germline CDR1 reads SGHAT; CDR2 reads FQNNGV. V lost 3 bases to trimming and J lost 1 base; unmatched junction nucleotides: 11. This CDR3 is 18 amino acids long.

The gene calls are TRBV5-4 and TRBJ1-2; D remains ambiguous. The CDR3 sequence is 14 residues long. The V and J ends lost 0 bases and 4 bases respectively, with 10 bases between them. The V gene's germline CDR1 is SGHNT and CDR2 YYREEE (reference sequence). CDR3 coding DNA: TGTGCCAGCAGCTTGGAACAGCCCGGCTATGGCTACACCTTC. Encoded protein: CASSLEQPGYGYTF.

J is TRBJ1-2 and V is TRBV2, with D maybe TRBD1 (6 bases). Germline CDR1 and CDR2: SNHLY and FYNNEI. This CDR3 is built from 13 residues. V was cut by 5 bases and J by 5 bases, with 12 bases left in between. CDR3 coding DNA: TGTGCCAGCAGTCAGGACAGCCGATATGGCTACACCTTC. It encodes CASSQDSRYGYTF.

CDR3 protein: CASSLRGLGLTSSDTQYF. CDR3 DNA sequence: TGCGCCAGCAGCTTAAGGGGCCTTGGACTAACGTCCTCAGATACGCAGTATTTT. This chain connects TRBV4-1 to TRBJ2-3; tentative D call: TRBD2 (6 bases). The CDR3 runs 18 residues. Germline-derived CDR1 and CDR2 are MGHRA and YSYEKL. V was trimmed by 5 bases and J by 4 bases, leaving 25 bases between them.

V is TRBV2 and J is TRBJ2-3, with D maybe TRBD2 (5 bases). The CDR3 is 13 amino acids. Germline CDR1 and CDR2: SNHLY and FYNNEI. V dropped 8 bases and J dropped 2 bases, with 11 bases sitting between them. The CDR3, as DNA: TGTGCCAGCGGACTCGTATCCACAGATACGCAGTATTTT. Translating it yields CASGLVSTDTQYF. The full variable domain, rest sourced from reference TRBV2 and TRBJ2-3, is EPEVTQTPSHQVTQMGQEVILRCVPISNHLYFYWYRQILGQKVEFLVSFYNNEISEKSEIFDDQFSVERPDGSNFTLKIRSTKLEDSAMYFCASGLVSTDTQYFGPGTRLTVL.

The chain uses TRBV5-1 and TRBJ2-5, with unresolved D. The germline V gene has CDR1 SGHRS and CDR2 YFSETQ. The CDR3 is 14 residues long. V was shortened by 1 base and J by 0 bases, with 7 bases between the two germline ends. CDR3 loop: CASSLLTYQETQYF. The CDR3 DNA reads TGCGCCAGCAGCTTGCTGACATACCAAGAGACCCAGTACTTC. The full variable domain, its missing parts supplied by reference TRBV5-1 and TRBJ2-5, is KAGVTQTPRYLIKTRGQQVTLSCSPISGHRSVSWYQQTPGQGLQFLFEYFSETQRNKGNFPGRFSGRQFSNSRSEMNVSTLELGDSALYLCASSLLTYQETQYFGPGTRLLVL.

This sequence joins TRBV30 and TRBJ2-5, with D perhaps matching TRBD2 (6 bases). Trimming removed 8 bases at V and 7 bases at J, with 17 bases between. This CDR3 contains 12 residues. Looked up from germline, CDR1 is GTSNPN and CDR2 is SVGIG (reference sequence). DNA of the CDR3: TGTGCCCTGAGCCGGGGGACTGGGACCCAGTACTTC. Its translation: CALSRGTGTQYF. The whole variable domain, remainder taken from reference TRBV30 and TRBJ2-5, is SQTIHQWPATLVQPVGSPLSLECTVEGTSNPNLYWYRQAAGRGLQLLFYSVGIGQISSEVPQNLSASRPQDRQFILSSKKLLLSDSGFYLCALSRGTGTQYFGPGTRLLVL.

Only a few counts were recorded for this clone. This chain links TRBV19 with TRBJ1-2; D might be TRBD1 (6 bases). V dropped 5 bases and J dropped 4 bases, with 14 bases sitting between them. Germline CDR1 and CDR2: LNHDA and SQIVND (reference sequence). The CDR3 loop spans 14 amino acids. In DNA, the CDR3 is TGTGCCAGTAGTCAACCGGGACACCGCTATGGCTACACCTTC. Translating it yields CASSQPGHRYGYTF.

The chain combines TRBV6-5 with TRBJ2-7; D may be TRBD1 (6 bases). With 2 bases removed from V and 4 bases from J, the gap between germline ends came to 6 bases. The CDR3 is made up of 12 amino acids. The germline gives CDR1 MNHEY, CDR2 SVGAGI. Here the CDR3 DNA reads TGTGCCAGCAGTTACACAGGGTACGAGCAGTACTTC. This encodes CASSYTGYEQYF.

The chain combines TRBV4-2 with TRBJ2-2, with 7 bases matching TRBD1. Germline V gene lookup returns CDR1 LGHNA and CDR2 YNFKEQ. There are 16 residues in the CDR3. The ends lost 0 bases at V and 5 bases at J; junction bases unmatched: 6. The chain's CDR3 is CASSQDHRGRTGELFF. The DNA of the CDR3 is TGTGCCAGCAGCCAAGATCATAGGGGGCGTACCGGGGAGCTGTTTTTT.

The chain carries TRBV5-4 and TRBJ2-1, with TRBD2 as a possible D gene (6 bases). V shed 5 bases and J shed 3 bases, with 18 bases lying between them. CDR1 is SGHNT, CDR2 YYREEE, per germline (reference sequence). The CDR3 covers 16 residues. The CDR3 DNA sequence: TGTGCCAGCAGTCGGGACTCCAATATCCTCTACAATGAGCAGTTCTTC. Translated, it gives CASSRDSNILYNEQFF. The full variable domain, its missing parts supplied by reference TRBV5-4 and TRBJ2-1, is ETGVTQSPTHLIKTRGQQVTLRCSSQSGHNTVSWYQQALGQGPQFIFQYYREEENGRGNFPPRFSGLQFPNYSSELNVNALELDDSALYLCASSRDSNILYNEQFFGPGTRLTVL.

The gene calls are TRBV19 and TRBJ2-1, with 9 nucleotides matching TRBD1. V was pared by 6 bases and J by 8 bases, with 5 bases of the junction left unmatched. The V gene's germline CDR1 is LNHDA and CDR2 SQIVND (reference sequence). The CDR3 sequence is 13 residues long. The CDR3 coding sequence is TGTGCCAGTAGCCGGGACAGGGTGGATGAGCAGTTCTTC. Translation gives CASSRDRVDEQFF.

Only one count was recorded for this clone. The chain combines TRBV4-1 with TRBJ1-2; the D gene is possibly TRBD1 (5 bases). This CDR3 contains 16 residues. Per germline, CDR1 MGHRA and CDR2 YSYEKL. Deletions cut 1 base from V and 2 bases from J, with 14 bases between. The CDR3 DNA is TGCGCCAGCAGCCAAGGTGCTAGGGGCGGGAACTATGGCTACACCTTC. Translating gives CASSQGARGGNYGYTF.

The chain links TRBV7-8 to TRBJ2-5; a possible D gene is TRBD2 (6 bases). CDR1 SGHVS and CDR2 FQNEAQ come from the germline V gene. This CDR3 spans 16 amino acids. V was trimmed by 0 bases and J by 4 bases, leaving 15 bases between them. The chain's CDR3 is CASSLAGRGGAETQYF. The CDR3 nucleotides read TGTGCCAGCAGCTTAGCCGGGAGAGGAGGGGCAGAGACCCAGTACTTC.

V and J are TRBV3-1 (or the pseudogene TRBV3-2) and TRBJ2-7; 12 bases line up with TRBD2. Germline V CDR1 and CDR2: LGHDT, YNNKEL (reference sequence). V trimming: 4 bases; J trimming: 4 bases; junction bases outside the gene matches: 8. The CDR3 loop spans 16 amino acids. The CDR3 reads CASSLRTSGTGYEQYF. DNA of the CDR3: TGTGCCAGCAGCCTTCGGACTAGCGGGACGGGTTACGAGCAGTACTTC.

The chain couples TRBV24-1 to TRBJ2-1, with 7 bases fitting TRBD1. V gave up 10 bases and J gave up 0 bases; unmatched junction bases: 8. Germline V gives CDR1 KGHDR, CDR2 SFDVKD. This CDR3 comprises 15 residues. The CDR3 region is CATAKGATSYNEQFF. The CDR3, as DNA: TGTGCCACTGCGAAGGGGGCTACCTCCTACAATGAGCAGTTCTTC.

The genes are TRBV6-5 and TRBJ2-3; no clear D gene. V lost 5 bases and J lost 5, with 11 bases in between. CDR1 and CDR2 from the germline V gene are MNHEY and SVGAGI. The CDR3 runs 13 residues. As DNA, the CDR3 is TGTGCCAGCAGTAGCCGACCCCGAGATACGCAGTATTTT. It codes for CASSSRPRDTQYF.

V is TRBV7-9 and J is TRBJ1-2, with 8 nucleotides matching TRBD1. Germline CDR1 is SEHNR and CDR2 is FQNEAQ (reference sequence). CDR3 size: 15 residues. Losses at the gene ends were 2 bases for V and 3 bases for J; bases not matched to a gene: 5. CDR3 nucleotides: TGTGCCAGCAGCTTATGGACAGGGCAAGACTATGGCTACACCTTC. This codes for CASSLWTGQDYGYTF.

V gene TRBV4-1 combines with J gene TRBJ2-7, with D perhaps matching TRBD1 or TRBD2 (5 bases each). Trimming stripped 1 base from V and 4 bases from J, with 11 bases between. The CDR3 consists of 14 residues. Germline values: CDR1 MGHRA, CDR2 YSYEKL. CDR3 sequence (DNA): TGCGCCAGCAGCCAAGTTTGGGGCGGGTACGAGCAGTACTTC. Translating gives CASSQVWGGYEQYF.

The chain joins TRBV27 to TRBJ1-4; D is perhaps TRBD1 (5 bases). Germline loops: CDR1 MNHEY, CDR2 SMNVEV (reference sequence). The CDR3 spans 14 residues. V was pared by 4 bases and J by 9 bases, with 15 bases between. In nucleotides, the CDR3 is TGTGCCAGCAGTTCCTCATGGGGGGATAAAAAACTGTTTTTT. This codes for CASSSSWGDKKLFF.

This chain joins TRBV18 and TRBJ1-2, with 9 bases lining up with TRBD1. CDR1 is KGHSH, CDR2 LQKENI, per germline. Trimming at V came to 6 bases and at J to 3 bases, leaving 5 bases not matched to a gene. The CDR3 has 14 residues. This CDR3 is CASSPGQGYYGYTF. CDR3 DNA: TGTGCCAGCTCCCCAGGACAGGGGTACTATGGCTACACCTTC.

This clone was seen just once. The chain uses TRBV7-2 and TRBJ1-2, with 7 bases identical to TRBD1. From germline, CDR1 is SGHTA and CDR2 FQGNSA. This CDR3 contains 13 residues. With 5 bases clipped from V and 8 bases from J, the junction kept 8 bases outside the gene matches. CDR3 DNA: TGTGCCAGCAGCCCTGACAGGGTAAACGGCTACACCTTC. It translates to CASSPDRVNGYTF.